This TCR beta chain was sequenced for a study of blood T cell repertoires in COVID-19. Study at large: Sources were T cells, B-cell-depleted T cells, or PBMCs; the material itself was cDNA or gDNA.

Trimming took 3 bases from V and 0 from J; bases not matched to a gene: 8. Germline V gene data show CDR1 as KGHSH and CDR2 as LQKENI. The CDR3 loop spans 18 amino acids. Enrollees, about 18 to 89 years old, lived in 24 US areas. Assignments of participants to cohorts depended upon their own reported clinical history. Authors' data handling: For nucleated cells, counts were estimated from reference gene primer amplification. TCRdb's table, derived via immunoSEQ multiplex PCR, lists solely in-frame clones and lacks some. V and J calls and clone size are those listed in that table; D and trimming were worked out from the DNA. The table lists around 250,000 clones, around 88% of them singletons.

Sequencing input: PBMCs or T cells enriched from blood (not recorded which). The chain is built from TRBV18 and TRBJ2-1, with TRBD2 matching over 10 bases. This TCR came from a woman in her forties with acute COVID-19. The CDR3 nucleotides are TGTGCCAGCTCACCGATACAGATAGCGGGAGGCTCCTACAATGAGCAGTTCTTC. It specifies CASSPIQIAGGSYNEQFF.